The rows below give T cell receptor beta chains drawn from one sample of a study of blood T cell repertoires in COVID-19. Generated by immunoSEQ multiplex PCR, the TCRdb table keeps only in-frame clones and is missing some. This table holds 200,000 to 300,000 clones, approximately 82% found once. The sample comprised peripheral blood. These receptors came from a woman younger than 35 with acute or convalescent COVID-19. Each CDR3 is given with its conserved first and last residue. A D gene is named only where the DNA matches it firmly. Clone size appears in some rows only: once, few, many, or a class for an expanded clone.

-	TRBD1	TRBV6-5	TRBJ2-1	TGTGCCAGCAGTTGGAGACAGGGTTACAATGAGCAGTTCTTC	CASSWRQGYNEQFF
-	-	TRBV29-1	TRBJ1-1	TGCAGCGTTGAGTGGGCCACGAACACTGAAGCTTTCTTT	CSVEWATNTEAFF
once	-	TRBV19	TRBJ1-5	TGTGCCAGTAGTATAGCCAAGGACAGCTATAGCAATCAGCCCCAGCATTTT	CASSIAKDSYSNQPQHF
-	-	TRBV6-5	TRBJ1-2	TGTGCCAGCAGTTACTCGAGAGGTAGCCTCTCCTATGGCTACACCTTC	CASSYSRGSLSYGYTF
-	-	TRBV7-9	TRBJ1-5	TGTGCCAGCAGCTTCTCGGCAGGGGCAGGCCAGCCCCAGCATTTT	CASSFSAGAGQPQHF
-	TRBD2	TRBV7-9	TRBJ2-7	TGTGCCAGCAGCCCCGGGCGGGAGGTCCACGAGCAGTACTTC	CASSPGREVHEQYF
-	-	TRBV4-3	TRBJ2-3	TGCGCCAGCAGCCAAGATTCGTCTAGTCTCACAGATACGCAGTATTTT	CASSQDSSSLTDTQYF
-	-	TRBV19	TRBJ2-7	TGTGCCAGTAGACAAAGCGGGCCGTTCACCTACGAGCAGTACTTC	CASRQSGPFTYEQYF
-	-	TRBV5-6	TRBJ2-5	TGTGCCAGCAGCTTGGGGGGGGGCACAGTTATCGAGGAGACCCAGTACTTC	CASSLGGGTVIEETQYF
-	TRBD2	TRBV5-1	TRBJ2-7	TGCGCCAGCAGCCCAGGACTAGCCGCCTACGAGCAGTACTTC	CASSPGLAAYEQYF
-	TRBD1	TRBV19	TRBJ1-1	TGTGCCACCGGATCGACAGGGCCCATGAACACTGAAGCTTTCTGGAGACCCATGAACACTGAAGCTTTCTTT	CATGSTGPMNTEAFWRPMNTEAFF
few	TRBD2	TRBV11-3	TRBJ2-5	TGTGCCAGCAGTTTAAATCAGGGCGGGAGTACGCAAGAGACCCAGTACTTC	CASSLNQGGSTQETQYF
-	TRBD2	TRBV6-5	TRBJ2-1	TGTGCCAGCAAGGGACTAGCGGGAACTGAGCAGTTCTTC	CASKGLAGTEQFF
-	TRBD2	TRBV11-1	TRBJ2-5	TGTGCCAGCAGTCACGGACTAGCGGGAGGGACCCAGTACTTC	CASSHGLAGGTQYF
once	-	TRBV30	TRBJ2-7	TGTGCCTGGAGTCACGGACAACGGCAGTACTTC	CAWSHGQRQYF
-	-	TRBV30	TRBJ1-2	TGTGCCTGGAGTAGGACATTATATGGCTACACCTTC	CAWSRTLYGYTF
-	-	TRBV18	TRBJ2-1	TGTGCCAGCTCACCGCGCTTAACCTCCTACAATGAGCAGTTCTTC	CASSPRLTSYNEQFF
-	TRBD1	TRBV27	TRBJ2-2	TGTGCCAGCAGTACAACAGGGGGTATCACCGGGGAGCTGTTTTTT	CASSTTGGITGELFF
-	-	TRBV24-1	TRBJ2-5	TGTGCCACCAGTGATTTCGGCAGGGTCGGGGAGACCCAGTACTTC	CATSDFGRVGETQYF
-	-	TRBV4-3	TRBJ1-3	TGCGCCAGCAGCCAAGACCCGGACTTGGCTGGAAACACCATATATTTT	CASSQDPDLAGNTIYF
-	TRBD1	TRBV24-1	TRBJ2-5	TGTGCCACCAGTGATTTCGGGACAGGCCGGGAGACCCAGTACTTC	CATSDFGTGRETQYF
-	-	TRBV9	TRBJ1-1	TGTGCCAGCAGCCTCGGGTCGGGGAACACTGAAGCTTTCTTT	CASSLGSGNTEAFF
-	-	TRBV5-4	TRBJ1-2	TGTGCCAGCAGCTCGAGCGAGGACAGCTATGGCTACACCTTC	CASSSSEDSYGYTF
-	TRBD2	TRBV13	TRBJ2-2	TGTGCCAGCAGCCCGGGTCATAGGGGACTAATGTCCGGGGAGCTGTTTTTT	CASSPGHRGLMSGELFF
-	TRBD2	TRBV7-2	TRBJ2-1	TGTGCCAGCAGCTTAGCGGCGGGACTAGCGTCCGGGCAGTTCTTC	CASSLAAGLASGQFF
-	-	TRBV19	TRBJ1-2	TGTGCCAGTAGCGGGGGGCACGGCTACACCTTC	CASSGGHGYTF
-	-	TRBV28	TRBJ2-5	TGTGCCAGCAGTTTAAGGAGGGTCTCCGAAGAGACCCAGTACTTC	CASSLRRVSEETQYF
-	TRBD1	TRBV5-1	TRBJ1-1	TGCGCCAGCAGCGGAGGACAGGCGAACACTGAAGCTTTCTTT	CASSGGQANTEAFF
-	-	TRBV6-2/TRBV6-3	TRBJ2-1	TGTGCCAGCAGCAAACAGGGATTCGAGTCCGGTGAGCAGTTCTTC	CASSKQGFESGEQFF
few	TRBD1	TRBV5-4	TRBJ1-2	TGTGCCAGCAGCCACCCGACAGGGGGCGGGAACTATGGCTACACCTTC	CASSHPTGGGNYGYTF
-	TRBD2	TRBV4-3	TRBJ2-5	TGCGCCAGCAGCCAAGAAGAGGGGCCTAGCGGGAGGTCTCAAGAGACCCAGTACTTC	CASSQEEGPSGRSQETQYF
-	-	TRBV6-2/TRBV6-3	TRBJ1-2	TGTGCCAGCAGTTACCGCACAGCCTATGGCTACACCTTC	CASSYRTAYGYTF